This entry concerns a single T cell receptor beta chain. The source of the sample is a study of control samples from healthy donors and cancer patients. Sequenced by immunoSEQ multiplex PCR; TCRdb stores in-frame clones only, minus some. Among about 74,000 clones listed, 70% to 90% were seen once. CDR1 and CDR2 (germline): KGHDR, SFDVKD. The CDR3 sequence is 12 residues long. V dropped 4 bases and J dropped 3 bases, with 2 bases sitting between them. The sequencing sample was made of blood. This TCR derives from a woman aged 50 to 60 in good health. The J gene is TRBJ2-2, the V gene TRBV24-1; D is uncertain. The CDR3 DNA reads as TGTGCCACCAGTGAGGACACCGGGGAGCTGTTTTTT. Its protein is CATSEDTGELFF.